This T cell receptor beta chain was observed in a study of ipilimumab plus nivolumab after autologous stem cell transplantation. Background on the study: A median of roughly eight nivolumab and 5 ipilimumab doses were given.

Profiled with immunoSEQ multiplex PCR; TCRdb holds only in-frame clones, not every one. The table includes about 15,000 clones, almost 80% detected once. The CDR3 consists of 13 residues. Trimming pared 3 bases from V and 8 bases from J, leaving 14 bases between. Germline CDR1 and CDR2: SGHKS and YYEKEE (reference sequence). Study-wide results and caveats: TCR repertoire, Treg phenotype and gut microbiota reportedly support more study of this approach.

Checkpoint therapy with ipilimumab 1 mg/kg began 14 to 28 days after transplant. Turning to this clone: What it binds is not known.

This receptor was identified in a male donor with diffuse large B-cell lymphoma. The chain links TRBV5-5 to TRBJ1-2; D possibly corresponds to TRBD1 (5 bases). The input for sequencing was PBMCs, taken in a trial of ipilimumab plus nivolumab as post-transplant consolidation. The CDR3 reads CASSYHRGKGYTF. The CDR3 coding sequence is TGTGCCAGCAGCTATCACCGGGGGAAAGGCTACACCTTC.